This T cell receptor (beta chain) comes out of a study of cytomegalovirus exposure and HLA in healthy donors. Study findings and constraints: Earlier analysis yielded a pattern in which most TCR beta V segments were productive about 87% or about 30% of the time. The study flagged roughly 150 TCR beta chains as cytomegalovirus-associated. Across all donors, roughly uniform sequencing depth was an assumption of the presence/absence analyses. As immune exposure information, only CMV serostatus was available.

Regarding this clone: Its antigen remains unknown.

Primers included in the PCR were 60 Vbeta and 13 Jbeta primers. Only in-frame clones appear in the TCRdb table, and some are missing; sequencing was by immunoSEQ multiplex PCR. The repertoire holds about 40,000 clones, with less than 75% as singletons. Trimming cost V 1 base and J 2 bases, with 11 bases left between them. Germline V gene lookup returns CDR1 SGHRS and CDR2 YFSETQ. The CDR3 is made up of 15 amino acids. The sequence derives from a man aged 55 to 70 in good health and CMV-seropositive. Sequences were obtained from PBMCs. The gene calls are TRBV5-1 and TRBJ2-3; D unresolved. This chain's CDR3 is CASSLRYTATDTQYF. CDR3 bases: TGCGCCAGCAGCTTGCGGTATACCGCCACAGATACGCAGTATTTT. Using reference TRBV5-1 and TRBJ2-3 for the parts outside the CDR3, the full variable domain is KAGVTQTPRYLIKTRGQQVTLSCSPISGHRSVSWYQQTPGQGLQFLFEYFSETQRNKGNFPGRFSGRQFSNSRSEMNVSTLELGDSALYLCASSLRYTATDTQYFGPGTRLTVL.